This TCR beta chain was sequenced for a study of identical twins. Addition of a universal primer site occurred through template switching, and cDNA carried unique molecular identifiers. TCRdb passed the 5' RACE reads through MiXCR, listing each CDR3 protein once. The sample consists of about 150,000 distinct CDR3 sequences, 3% to 4% of them appearing once. CDR1 and CDR2 (germline): SEHNR, FQNEAQ (reference sequence). Trimming cost V 5 bases and J 6 bases; bases outside gene matches: 11. The CDR3 is made up of 16 amino acids. Ten or more counts support this clonotype. Its antigen remains unknown. Findings and caveats of the study: Abundant beta clonotypes from cord blood bore fewer insertions; memory repertoires lacked this pattern.

V is TRBV7-9 and J is TRBJ2-1, with 9 bases matching TRBD2. The TCR comes from a man in his late teens or twenties in good health. The sample was memory T cells sorted from blood. CDR3 region: CASSPALAGHVNEQFF. The CDR3 nucleotides read TGTGCCAGCAGCCCCGCCCTAGCGGGACATGTCAATGAGCAGTTCTTC.